These 23 T cell receptor beta chains share one sample of origin, sequenced in a study of blood T cell repertoires in COVID-19. The protocol was immunoSEQ multiplex PCR, while the TCRdb copy is restricted to in-frame clones and leaves out a portion. The sample has 75,000 to 90,000 clones; less than 95% are singletons. Sequences were obtained from peripheral blood. The source of these receptors is a woman in her 50s in a cohort sampled during active COVID-19.

J is TRBJ1-2 and V is TRBV7-8, with TRBD1 as a possible D gene (5 bases). The CDR3 length is 14 residues. Trimming took 4 bases from V and 3 from J, leaving 12 bases between them. Germline CDR1 is SGHVS and CDR2 is FQNEAQ. This chain's CDR3 is CASSSLPTDYGYTF. The CDR3, as DNA: TGTGCCAGCAGCTCCCTACCGACAGACTATGGCTACACCTTC.

V and J are TRBV9 and TRBJ1-4; maybe TRBD1 (5 bases). Germline V gene data show CDR1 as SGDLS and CDR2 as YYNGEE. Deletions cut 3 bases from V and 0 bases from J, with 6 bases between. The CDR3 sequence is 14 residues long. The CDR3 sequence: CASSAQATNEKLFF. DNA of the CDR3: TGTGCCAGCAGCGCACAGGCAACTAATGAAAAACTGTTTTTT.

This chain connects TRBV3-1 (or the pseudogene TRBV3-2) to TRBJ2-1, with 13 nucleotides matching TRBD2. V gave up 2 bases and J gave up 5 bases; unmatched junction bases: 6. This CDR3 spans 17 amino acids. Germline V CDR1 and CDR2: LGHDT, YNNKEL (reference sequence). The CDR3 DNA is TGTGCCAGCAGCCAAACTAGCGGGAGGGCCCCTAACAATGAGCAGTTCTTC. Residues: CASSQTSGRAPNNEQFF.

This clone was found once. The rearrangement links TRBV7-3 to TRBJ2-3; 7 bases are a match to TRBD1. Germline CDR1 SGHTA, CDR2 FQGTGA. The CDR3 runs to 15 residues. Trimming at V came to 3 bases and at J to 3 bases, leaving 6 bases not matched to a gene. The CDR3 protein is CASSFRTGRTDTQYF. The DNA for the CDR3 is TGTGCCAGCAGCTTCCGGACAGGCAGGACAGATACGCAGTATTTT.

V and J are TRBV28 and TRBJ2-5; TRBD1 aligns across 9 bases. V lost 6 bases and J lost 4; bases outside the gene matches: 9. Per the germline V gene, CDR1 is MDHEN and CDR2 is SYDVKM. The CDR3 has 15 amino acids. As DNA, the CDR3 is TGTGCCAGCAGCTCGGGGGGACAGGGAGCAGAGACCCAGTACTTC. As protein: CASSSGGQGAETQYF.

The chain employs TRBV5-1 and TRBJ2-7; a possible D gene is TRBD1 (6 bases). Per germline, CDR1 SGHRS and CDR2 YFSETQ. This CDR3 comprises 14 residues. V gave up 0 bases and J gave up 6 bases, with 13 bases separating them. The CDR3 reads CASSLAFGQSEQYF. In DNA form, the CDR3 reads TGCGCCAGCAGCTTGGCCTTCGGACAGAGCGAGCAGTACTTC.

This sequence joins TRBV5-1 and TRBJ1-6; 7 nucleotides align to TRBD1. The V gene's germline CDR1 is SGHRS and CDR2 YFSETQ. V lost 2 bases, J lost 5 bases, and 4 bases stayed unmatched. CDR3 size: 15 residues. The CDR3 is CASSFRQGDNSPLHF. CDR3 nucleotides: TGCGCCAGCAGCTTTCGACAGGGCGATAATTCACCCCTCCACTTT.

In its sample, this clone was seen a few times. The chain recombines TRBV28 with TRBJ2-7, with D maybe TRBD2 (6 bases). Per germline, CDR1 MDHEN and CDR2 SYDVKM. The germline V and J ends were trimmed by 3 bases and 0 bases, with 18 bases remaining between them. The CDR3 spans 17 residues. CDR3 sequence: CASSFETQRANSYEQYF. The CDR3 bases are TGTGCCAGCAGTTTTGAGACCCAGCGGGCGAACTCCTACGAGCAGTACTTC.

The chain carries TRBV4-2 and TRBJ2-2, with D possibly being TRBD2 (5 bases). This CDR3 spans 16 amino acids. Trimming cost V 1 base and J 5 bases, with 14 bases left between them. Germline V gene sequence: CDR1 LGHNA, CDR2 YNFKEQ. The CDR3: CASSQGVGEVTGELFF. CDR3 DNA: TGTGCCAGCAGCCAAGGAGTGGGAGAAGTGACCGGGGAGCTGTTTTTT.

This rearrangement joins TRBV6-1 to TRBJ2-7; D is unresolved. Germline values: CDR1 MNHNS, CDR2 SASEGT. This CDR3 comprises 16 residues. V was cut by 2 bases and J by 0 bases, with 14 bases left in between. This chain's CDR3 is CASSESIAASSYEQYF. The CDR3, as DNA: TGTGCCAGCAGTGAATCTATCGCCGCGAGCTCCTACGAGCAGTACTTC.

The V call is TRBV15, the J call TRBJ1-1; 7 nucleotides line up with TRBD1. CDR1 is LNHNV, CDR2 YYDKDF, per germline (reference sequence). CDR3 length equals 14 residues. J gave up 3 bases and V 2 bases, and 3 bases lay outside the gene matches. This CDR3 reads CATSRTGTDTEAFF. CDR3 in DNA: TGTGCCACCAGCAGAACCGGGACAGACACTGAAGCTTTCTTT.

This rearrangement joins TRBV7-9 to TRBJ2-7; tentatively, D is TRBD1 (5 bases). CDR1 is SEHNR, CDR2 FQNEAQ, per germline (reference sequence). V shed 2 bases and J shed 3 bases, with 14 bases lying between them. This CDR3 has 15 residues. Here the CDR3 reads CASSLQGIYSYEQYF. The CDR3 DNA is TGTGCCAGCAGCTTACAGGGAATCTATAGCTACGAGCAGTACTTC.

This clone was counted a single time. The rearrangement uses TRBV10-1 and TRBJ2-5; perhaps TRBD2 as D (6 bases). Germline V lookup: CDR1 WNHNN, CDR2 SYGVQD (reference sequence). This CDR3 has 14 residues. V lost 3 bases to trimming and J lost 3 bases, with 11 bases between them. The CDR3 DNA reads TGCGCCAGCAGTGAAGGGACTCAGAAAGAGACCCAGTACTTC. Translated, it gives CASSEGTQKETQYF.

The V and J genes are TRBV7-3 and TRBJ2-7; 9 nucleotides match TRBD2. Germline V CDR1 and CDR2: SGHTA, FQGTGA. The V gene end was trimmed by 2 bases and the J gene end by 1 base; junction bases not matched to a gene: 3. The CDR3 runs to 15 residues. Written as DNA, the CDR3 is TGTGCCAGCAGCTTAGCGGGAGGGGATTCCTACGAGCAGTACTTC. Translating it yields CASSLAGGDSYEQYF.

The chain carries TRBV18 and TRBJ1-6; 8 nucleotides agree with TRBD1. Germline CDR1 KGHSH, CDR2 LQKENI. Trimming cost V 3 bases and J 5 bases; bases outside gene matches: 6. CDR3 length: 16 amino acids. In DNA, the CDR3 is TGTGCCAGCTCACCCGCCGGGACAGGAAATAATTCACCCCTCCACTTT. It is translated as CASSPAGTGNNSPLHF. The variable domain in full, completed from reference TRBV18 and TRBJ1-6, reads NAGVMQNPRHLVRRRGQEARLRCSPMKGHSHVYWYRQLPEEGLKFMVYLQKENIIDESGMPKERFSAEFPKEGPSILRIQQVVRGDSAAYFCASSPAGTGNNSPLHFGNGTRLTVT.

The chain joins TRBV19 to TRBJ2-7, with TRBD2 matching 8 bases. CDR1 is LNHDA, CDR2 SQIVND, per germline (reference sequence). The CDR3 loop spans 15 amino acids. V gave up 2 bases and J gave up 4 bases; unmatched junction bases: 7. CDR3 sequence (DNA): TGTGCCAGTAGTATATTAGCGGGGATCGGATACGAGCAGTACTTC. Translation: CASSILAGIGYEQYF.

This clone was seen a few times. The chain combines TRBV5-1 with TRBJ1-1, with D perhaps matching TRBD1 (6 bases). Germline-derived CDR1 and CDR2 are SGHRS and YFSETQ. The CDR3 is made up of 16 amino acids. With 4 bases removed from V and 3 bases from J, the gap between germline ends came to 19 bases. CDR3 region: CASSRSQGGGHTEAFF. For the CDR3, the DNA is TGCGCCAGCAGCCGATCCCAGGGAGGGGGGCACACTGAAGCTTTCTTT. Full variable domain (rest looked up from reference TRBV5-1 and TRBJ1-1): KAGVTQTPRYLIKTRGQQVTLSCSPISGHRSVSWYQQTPGQGLQFLFEYFSETQRNKGNFPGRFSGRQFSNSRSEMNVSTLELGDSALYLCASSRSQGGGHTEAFFGQGTRLTVV.

This chain links TRBV2 with TRBJ2-3, with 7 bases that match TRBD2. The CDR3 has 17 amino acids. Germline-derived CDR1 and CDR2 are SNHLY and FYNNEI. V dropped 5 bases and J dropped 1; count of bases not matched to a gene: 12. The CDR3 spells CASSTPTSDRGTDTQYF. The DNA for the CDR3 is TGTGCCAGCAGTACCCCCACTAGCGACCGGGGCACAGATACGCAGTATTTT.

The chain links TRBV11-2 to TRBJ2-1, with 10 bases lining up with TRBD2. Looked up from germline, CDR1 is SGHAT and CDR2 is FQNNGV. V was pared by 5 bases and J by 2 bases, with 6 bases of the junction left unmatched. The CDR3 consists of 16 residues. The CDR3 DNA sequence: TGTGCCAGCAGCGAACCCGGGACTAGCGCCTACAATGAGCAGTTCTTC. Translated: CASSEPGTSAYNEQFF.

CDR3 residues: CAISEWTSGKQGEQFF. As DNA, the CDR3 is TGTGCCATCAGTGAGTGGACTAGCGGGAAACAGGGTGAGCAGTTCTTC. The chain links TRBV10-3 to TRBJ2-1; 12 bases match TRBD2. With V trimmed by 1 base and J by 9 bases, 7 bases remained unmatched. The CDR3 has 16 amino acids. CDR1 and CDR2 (germline): ENHRY, SYGVKD.

V gene TRBV28 combines with J gene TRBJ1-2; possible D gene TRBD1, 5 bases. The CDR3 has 15 residues. The germline CDR1 and CDR2 sequences are MDHEN and SYDVKM. V lost 3 bases and J 4 bases, leaving 15 bases between the germline ends. CDR3 sequence reads: CASSFLRGSSYGYTF. The CDR3, as DNA: TGTGCCAGCAGTTTCCTTAGGGGCTCCAGCTATGGCTACACCTTC.

In its sample, this clone was seen once. The CDR3 nucleotides read TGTGCCAGCAGTTCCGGGACAGGGGCAAATCAGCCCCAGCATTTT. Translating gives CASSSGTGANQPQHF. This chain links TRBV6-5 with TRBJ1-5, with 10 bases fitting TRBD1. Germline loops: CDR1 MNHEY, CDR2 SVGAGI. V was clipped by 4 bases and J by 4 bases; unmatched bases: 4. CDR3 length equals 15 residues.

The chain recombines TRBV20-1 with TRBJ1-1, with D tentatively TRBD1 (5 bases). V shed 3 bases and J shed 2 bases, with 16 bases lying between them. The V gene's germline CDR1 is DFQATT and CDR2 SNEGSKA (reference sequence). The CDR3 consists of 15 residues. CDR3 in DNA: TGCAGTGCTAGTCCTCCGCAGGGTAGTAACACTGAAGCTTTCTTT. This encodes CSASPPQGSNTEAFF.